The 25 T cell receptor beta chains below all came from one sample that was sequenced in a study of T cell responses to AZD1222 COVID-19 vaccine. Assay used: immunoSEQ multiplex PCR; TCRdb lists only in-frame clones, some missing. This table holds approximately 150,000 clones, nearly 90% found once. The sequencing here drew on peripheral blood, taken 28 days after the second dose of the MenACWY control vaccine. The source is an adult who received the MenACWY meningococcal vaccine as a control.

The V and J genes are TRBV18 and TRBJ1-3, with D unclear. This CDR3 contains 15 residues. Germline CDR1 is KGHSH and CDR2 is LQKENI. With 0 bases removed from V and 4 bases from J, the gap between germline ends came to 10 bases. CDR3 in amino acids: CASSPPAGGGNTIYF. DNA of the CDR3: TGTGCCAGCTCACCACCGGCCGGAGGGGGAAACACCATATATTTT.

The chain joins TRBV6-6 to TRBJ1-2, with D unresolved. The CDR3 sequence is 13 residues long. Germline V gene data show CDR1 as MNHNY and CDR2 as SVGAGI (reference sequence). Trimming removed 5 bases at V and 1 base at J, with 8 bases between. The CDR3 loop reads CASSPTLNYGYTF. The CDR3, as DNA: TGTGCCAGCAGTCCTACACTTAACTATGGCTACACCTTC.

V and J are TRBV5-8 and TRBJ1-2; D gene unclear. V lost 0 bases and J 2 bases, leaving 5 bases between the germline ends. Looked up from germline, CDR1 is SGHTS and CDR2 is YDEGEE. The CDR3 loop spans 13 amino acids. The CDR3 sequence is CASSLGANYGYTF. In DNA form, the CDR3 reads TGTGCCAGCAGCTTGGGGGCGAACTATGGCTACACCTTC.

V gene TRBV27 combines with J gene TRBJ2-7; 8 bases are a match to TRBD1. In germline, CDR1 is MNHEY, CDR2 SMNVEV (reference sequence). Germline trimming cut 5 bases from V and 4 bases from J; bases unmatched to any gene: 10. The CDR3 has 15 residues. CDR3 region: CASSPPPGGGYEQYF. The CDR3 coding sequence is TGTGCCAGCAGTCCACCCCCAGGGGGCGGGTACGAGCAGTACTTC.

The CDR3, as DNA: TGTGCCAGCAGTTGGGACGATATGGGGGGTCAGCCCCAGCATTTT. It translates to CASSWDDMGGQPQHF. The gene calls are TRBV6-2 or TRBV6-3 and TRBJ1-5; TRBD1 might be the D (5 bases). CDR1 and CDR2 from the germline V gene are MNHEY and SVGEGT. Trimming left V 4 bases short and J 6 bases short, with 16 bases between. The CDR3 totals 15 residues.

This clone was seen only a few times. The CDR3 spells CASSLGQTNTEAFF. CDR3 DNA: TGTGCCAGCAGCTTAGGACAGACCAACACTGAAGCTTTCTTT. V and J are TRBV7-3 and TRBJ1-1; TRBD1 might be the D (6 bases). Trimming left V 2 bases short and J 2 bases short, with 9 bases between. The germline V gene encodes CDR1 SGHTA and CDR2 FQGTGA. The CDR3 covers 14 residues.

As to this clone: The sample carries other DNA sequences with the same CDR3. V and J are TRBV7-2 and TRBJ1-1; D gene unclear. Trimming pared 5 bases from V and 3 bases from J, leaving 10 bases between. Germline-derived CDR1 and CDR2 are SGHTA and FQGNSA. The CDR3 consists of 13 residues. This chain's CDR3 is CASSARSHTEAFF. The DNA of the CDR3 is TGTGCCAGCAGCGCAAGGTCCCACACTGAAGCTTTCTTT. The full variable domain, completed using reference TRBV7-2 and TRBJ1-1, is GAGVSQSPSNKVTEKGKDVELRCDPISGHTALYWYRQSLGQGLEFLIYFQGNSAPDKSGLPSDRFSAERTGGSVSTLTIQRTQQEDSAVYLCASSARSHTEAFFGQGTRLTVV.

CDR3 nucleotides: TGTGCCAGAAGCTTGGAAAGGGTGTTGGGGTTGTTGGATGAGCAGTTCTTC. Translation: CARSLERVLGLLDEQFF. The V call is TRBV5-3, the J call TRBJ2-1, with D uncertain. TRBV5-3 is sorted into the ORF group, with uncertain function. Trimming took 0 bases from V and 8 from J, leaving 21 bases between them. The CDR3 is 17 residues long.

The chain uses TRBV11-3 and TRBJ2-3; 7 bases match TRBD2. The length of the CDR3 is 16 residues. Germline V CDR1 and CDR2: SGHNT, YENEEA. Germline trimming cut 6 bases from V and 0 bases from J; bases unmatched to any gene: 9. Here the CDR3 DNA reads TGTGCCAGCAGGGATACCAAGCGGGACAGCACAGATACGCAGTATTTT. Translation: CASRDTKRDSTDTQYF.

This clone was observed once. The V call is TRBV5-6, the J call TRBJ1-1, with D possibly being TRBD1 (5 bases). Germline lookup yields CDR1 SGHDT and CDR2 YYEEEE. This CDR3 has 15 amino acids. Trimming took off 4 bases at V and 2 bases at J, with 15 bases between the two ends. CDR3 region: CASSPGSGGNTEAFF. The CDR3 nucleotides read TGTGCCAGCAGCCCGGGGTCCGGGGGAAACACTGAAGCTTTCTTT.

CDR3 sequence reads: CASSFGQGAKVWGNQPQHF. The CDR3 DNA reads TGTGCCAGCAGTTTCGGACAGGGGGCGAAGGTATGGGGCAATCAGCCCCAGCATTTT. The chain employs TRBV28 and TRBJ1-5; 11 bases are shared with TRBD1. The germline gives CDR1 MDHEN, CDR2 SYDVKM. The CDR3 consists of 19 residues. The V and J ends lost 3 bases and 2 bases, in that order; junction bases with no gene match: 12.

This CDR3 reads CASSPGPARGPRNEQFF. Written as DNA, the CDR3 is TGCGCCAGCAGCCCCGGCCCAGCACGGGGCCCACGGAATGAGCAGTTCTTC. The chain couples TRBV4-3 to TRBJ2-1; D is perhaps TRBD1 or TRBD2 (5 bases each). CDR1 is LGHNA and CDR2 is YSLEER in the germline V gene. The germline V and J ends were trimmed by 4 bases and 7 bases, with 23 bases remaining between them. The length of the CDR3 is 17 residues.

There are a few counts of this clone. This rearrangement joins TRBV5-1 to TRBJ1-2, with no clear D. The CDR3 is made up of 13 amino acids. Trimming pared 0 bases from V and 10 bases from J, leaving 13 bases between. Germline V gene data show CDR1 as SGHRS and CDR2 as YFSETQ. Here the CDR3 DNA reads TGCGCCAGCAGCTTGGGTTCTCAGACCGCCTACACCTTC. This translates into CASSLGSQTAYTF.

This clone was recorded once. This sequence joins TRBV7-2 and TRBJ1-1; a possible D gene is TRBD1 (5 bases). V lost 3 bases, J lost 1 base, and 18 bases lay in between. The CDR3 has 17 amino acids. The V gene's germline CDR1 is SGHTA and CDR2 FQGNSA. The CDR3 DNA follows: TGTGCCAGCAGCTTGTACGGGGGTTTCGGGAGGAACACTGAAGCTTTCTTT. This gives the protein CASSLYGGFGRNTEAFF.

This chain links TRBV7-3 with TRBJ1-1; D is unresolved. V shed 1 base and J shed 1 base, with 7 bases lying between them. The CDR3 totals 14 residues. The germline gives CDR1 SGHTA, CDR2 FQGTGA. The DNA for the CDR3 is TGTGCCAGCAGCTTAATGGGAAGGAACACTGAAGCTTTCTTT. Translation: CASSLMGRNTEAFF.

This chain uses TRBV20-1 with TRBJ2-1; D remains ambiguous. Germline CDR1 is DFQATT and CDR2 is SNEGSKA (reference sequence). Trimming stripped 5 bases from V and 7 bases from J, with 9 bases between. The CDR3 has 11 residues. This CDR3 reads CSAPRLNEQFF. In nucleotides, the CDR3 is TGCAGTGCTCCGCGACTTAATGAGCAGTTCTTC.

The chain employs TRBV18 and TRBJ2-5; D is unresolved. The CDR3 sequence is 11 residues long. Germline V CDR1 and CDR2: KGHSH, LQKENI. Trimming removed 6 bases at V and 1 base at J, with 3 bases between. CDR3 protein: CASSSQETQYF. CDR3 sequence (DNA): TGTGCCAGCTCCTCCCAAGAGACCCAGTACTTC.

The gene calls are TRBV5-5 and TRBJ1-2; no clear D. Germline V gene data show CDR1 as SGHKS and CDR2 as YYEKEE (reference sequence). V was cut by 4 bases and J by 7 bases, with 11 bases left in between. There are 12 residues in the CDR3. In nucleotides, the CDR3 is TGTGCCAGCAGCGGGTGGGGAAGTGGCTACACCTTC. Its protein is CASSGWGSGYTF.

V gene TRBV7-3 combines with J gene TRBJ2-7; D not certain. The CDR3 is 12 residues long. Trimming took off 2 bases at V and 6 bases at J, with 8 bases between the two ends. Per the germline V gene, CDR1 is SGHTA and CDR2 is FQGTGA. CDR3 residues: CASSLVGSEQYF. The CDR3 DNA reads TGTGCCAGCAGCTTAGTGGGCAGCGAGCAGTACTTC. The whole variable domain, remainder taken from reference TRBV7-3 and TRBJ2-7, is GAGVSQTPSNKVTEKGKYVELRCDPISGHTALYWYRQSLGQGPEFLIYFQGTGAADDSGLPNDRFFAVRPEGSVSTLKIQRTERGDSAVYLCASSLVGSEQYFGPGTRLTVT.

The chain has TRBV2 and TRBJ2-7; 8 bases are shared with TRBD1. V gave up 6 bases and J gave up 6 bases; unmatched junction bases: 13. The CDR3 runs 15 residues. Germline V gene sequence: CDR1 SNHLY, CDR2 FYNNEI. CDR3 DNA sequence: TGTGCCAGCAGAACTCTCGGACAGGGTACTTTCGAGCAGTACTTC. Residues: CASRTLGQGTFEQYF. The full variable domain, with the rest looked up from reference TRBV2 and TRBJ2-7, is EPEVTQTPSHQVTQMGQEVILRCVPISNHLYFYWYRQILGQKVEFLVSFYNNEISEKSEIFDDQFSVERPDGSNFTLKIRSTKLEDSAMYFCASRTLGQGTFEQYFGPGTRLTVT.

The CDR3 spells CASSPLADGNSPLHF. In nucleotides, the CDR3 is TGTGCCAGCTCACCACTCGCAGATGGAAATTCACCCCTCCACTTT. The chain joins TRBV18 to TRBJ1-6; unclear D gene. Germline V lookup: CDR1 KGHSH, CDR2 LQKENI. V dropped 1 base and J dropped 7 bases, with 11 bases sitting between them. The CDR3 runs 15 residues.

V and J are TRBV6-2 or TRBV6-3 and TRBJ1-1; D unclear. The CDR3 loop spans 13 amino acids. Germline assignment: CDR1 MNHEY and CDR2 SVGEGT. Trimming cost V 6 bases and J 4 bases, with 12 bases left between them. CDR3 DNA: TGTGCCAGCAGCTCCCGCCCGGGCACTGAAGCTTTCTTT. Translated, it gives CASSSRPGTEAFF.

The chain carries TRBV2 and TRBJ1-5; D is perhaps TRBD1 (5 bases). The germline V gene encodes CDR1 SNHLY and CDR2 FYNNEI. CDR3 size: 14 residues. With 7 bases removed from V and 6 bases from J, the gap between germline ends came to 16 bases. CDR3 nucleotides: TGTGCCAGCACCCCCAGGGTGTGGGGTCAGCCCCAGCATTTT. Translation: CASTPRVWGQPQHF.

The rearrangement uses TRBV5-4 and TRBJ2-5, with TRBD2 matching over 9 bases. The length of the CDR3 is 14 residues. CDR1 is SGHNT and CDR2 is YYREEE in the germline V gene (reference sequence). After removal of 4 bases from V and 2 bases from J, the junction contained 3 bases not matched to a gene. This chain's CDR3 is CASSRLAAQETQYF. CDR3 DNA sequence: TGTGCCAGCAGCCGACTAGCGGCACAAGAGACCCAGTACTTC.

The J gene is TRBJ1-1, the V gene TRBV6-2 or TRBV6-3; D perhaps matches TRBD1 (5 bases). The CDR3 contains 13 residues. The germline CDR1 and CDR2 sequences are MNHEY and SVGEGT. Deletions cut 0 bases from V and 11 bases from J, with 13 bases between. The CDR3 loop is CASSYSGNRMAFF. The CDR3 DNA reads TGTGCCAGCAGTTACTCAGGAAACAGGATGGCTTTCTTT.